The T cell receptor beta chain described here comes from a study of cytomegalovirus exposure and HLA in healthy donors. From the roughly 120-subject validation cohort, which was separate from the roughly 680-subject first cohort, the donors were drawn. Some clones are missing from TCRdb's copy, which holds only in-frame ones; the method was immunoSEQ multiplex PCR. Counted here are 100,000 to 150,000 clones, about 93% occurring once; the ten biggest clones make up around 1.3%. The sequencing input was PBMCs. The TCR was taken from a woman younger than 35 in good health and CMV-seronegative.

The CDR3 sequence is CASSTSSTDTQYF. The CDR3 DNA sequence: TGTGCCAGCAGTACATCTAGCACAGATACGCAGTATTTT. The V and J genes are TRBV27 and TRBJ2-3; D not certain. Germline V gives CDR1 MNHEY, CDR2 SMNVEV (reference sequence). V lost 5 bases, J lost 0 bases, and 6 bases lay in between. The CDR3 totals 13 residues.